This T cell receptor (beta chain) was sequenced during a study of blood T cells in healthy people across ages. This clonotype has just a few counts. For the second PCR, which ran for about 6 to 11 cycles, a sample-barcoded 5' primer and a J-beta primer mix were used. TCRdb recomputed calls from the 5' RACE reads with MiXCR, one row per CDR3 protein. Of approximately 830,000 distinct CDR3 sequences in the sample, around 62% were seen once. The germline V and J ends were trimmed by 4 bases and 4 bases, with 19 bases remaining between them. Germline CDR1 and CDR2: SGHTA and FQGNSA. The CDR3 contains 16 residues.

The sequence was obtained from a man aged 30 to 39 in good health. The sample comprised blood. This chain connects TRBV7-2 to TRBJ2-5; D is perhaps TRBD1 or TRBD2 (6 bases each). The CDR3: CASSSRTVGGRETQYF. CDR3 DNA: TGTGCCAGCAGCTCCCGCACGGTCGGGGGCCGAGAGACCCAGTACTTC.